This TCR beta chain was sequenced in a study of response to subunit inactivated influenza vaccine. Study-wide results and caveats: With each seasonal influenza vaccination, the authors suggested, few new T cells are recruited.

This clonotype has a handful of counts. As yet, its antigen is unknown. Germline-derived CDR1 and CDR2 are SEHNR and FQNEAQ (reference sequence). This CDR3 is 14 amino acids long. Trimming removed 6 bases at V and 1 base at J, with 10 bases between. MiXCR, applied by TCRdb to the RT-PCR reads, yields one record per CDR3 protein. The sample lists around 530,000 distinct CDR3 sequences; more than 15% were seen once. The clonotype comes from a man aged 50 to 75 who received an inactivated influenza vaccine. The material sequenced was CD4+ T cells sorted from PBMCs, taken 23 to 25 months after vaccination. The chain carries TRBV7-9 and TRBJ2-1, with D tentatively TRBD1 (5 bases). This CDR3 reads CASSQDTSYNEQFF. The CDR3 coding sequence is TGTGCCAGCAGTCAGGACACATCCTACAATGAGCAGTTCTTC.